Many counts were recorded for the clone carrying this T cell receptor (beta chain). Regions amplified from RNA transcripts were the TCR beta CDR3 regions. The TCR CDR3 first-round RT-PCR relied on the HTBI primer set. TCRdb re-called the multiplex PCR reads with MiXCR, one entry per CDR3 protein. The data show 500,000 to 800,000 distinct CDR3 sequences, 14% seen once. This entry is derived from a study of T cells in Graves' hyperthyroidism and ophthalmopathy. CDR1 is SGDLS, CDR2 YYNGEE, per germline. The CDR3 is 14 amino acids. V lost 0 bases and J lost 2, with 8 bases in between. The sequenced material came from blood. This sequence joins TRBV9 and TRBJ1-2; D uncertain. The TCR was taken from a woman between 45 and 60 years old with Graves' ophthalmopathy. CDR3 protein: CASSVDPQNYGYTF. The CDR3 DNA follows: TGTGCCAGCAGCGTAGACCCCCAGAACTATGGCTACACCTTC.